This paragraph covers one TCR beta chain sequence. What it binds is not known. The data originate from a study of T cell repertoires in aging, cancer and after chemotherapy. At the level of the study: Clear clonal overlap appeared across healthy donor samples taken over several months to years.

Rearranged V-D-J TRB sequences were amplified with a mixed TRB-A/B primer pool. MiXCR, applied by TCRdb to the multiplex PCR reads, yields one record per CDR3 protein. Among approximately 11,000 distinct CDR3 sequences, roughly 40% were seen once, and the ten largest hold roughly 1.7%. The template was genomic DNA from peripheral blood, not RNA. The V gene lost 0 bases and the J gene lost 2 bases, with 11 bases spanning the gap. Germline V gives CDR1 DFQATT, CDR2 SNEGSKA (reference sequence). This CDR3 has 15 residues. Study conclusions and caveats: No conclusions about immunological memory after chemotherapy can be drawn from the repertoire data. Healthy donors lost TCR diversity with age mainly through richness, cancer patients through richness and evenness.

Sequencing input: blood. The chain has TRBV20-1 and TRBJ1-5, with D perhaps matching TRBD1 (5 bases). This clonotype originated in a human donor in good health. The CDR3 DNA follows: TGCAGTGCTAGAGATCAGGGAAGGGGCAATCAGCCCCAGCATTTT. Encoded protein: CSARDQGRGNQPQHF.